The source of this T cell receptor beta chain is a study of cytomegalovirus exposure and HLA in healthy donors (dated by TCRdb to about 2017). Background for the entire study: An earlier analysis of 587 of the donors reported 276 Gb of sequence data and 95 million to 130 million unique TCR beta sequences obtained from around 170 million T cells. Roughly 300 gigabases of sequencing data and tens of millions of unique TCR sequences were included in an early release covering about 700 HLA-typed donors. The genetic ancestry cluster associated with self-reported Caucasian donors included approximately 85% of the 350 to 500 genotyped donors. The study aimed to test whether cataloging public T cell receptors could reveal signatures of past pathogen exposure. The T cell repertoires of 550 to 850 subjects were profiled by immunosequencing and related to cytomegalovirus serostatus. In addition to the first cohort of around 670 subjects, a separate validation cohort of approximately 120 different subjects was used. To predict cytomegalovirus infection status, the study brought together high-throughput TCR immunosequencing, statistical association of individual TCRs with disease status, and machine learning. In a later analysis, previously published TCR beta repertoires from 600 to 850 donors were re-analyzed and high-resolution HLA genotyping was added so that TCR occurrence patterns could be studied. Rather than using new phenotypic data, the later analysis identified candidate immune exposures from TCR beta sequences and from how often those sequences occurred across donors. An earlier analysis of around 640 of the donors used high-throughput TCR beta sequencing to judge whether each TCR beta V gene segment behaved as functional or pseudogenic. Donor age, sex, ethnicity and CMV serostatus were compiled alongside the repertoire data. In a later genetic analysis, genome-wide SNP genotypes for 398 of the 666 donors were used, and that subset was treated as a discovery cohort. Every repertoire in the discovery cohort had been generated on one and the same sequencing platform. Class I and class II HLA loci were covered by the typing at four-digit resolution. The number of donors typed differed by locus, with 629-630 for A, B, C, DRB1 and DQB1, over 500 for DQA1, about 610 for DPA1, and over 400 for DPB1. Several DR-DQ haplotypes were treated as single units for association and clustering because of strong linkage in the cohort. Across 300 to 500 genotyped donors of the cohort, an average of 235,054 unique TCR beta nucleotide sequences per donor were sequenced, and around 20% of those sequences were non-productive.

The research as a whole found: Linkage disequilibrium might explain the correlated functional status among segregating V segments, but an unknown experimental factor could not be excluded. A later genetic analysis associated a missense DCLRE1C variant with V-gene and J-gene trimming of TCR beta chains, and an independent cohort replicated the association. Broadly in line with IMGT annotations, most TCR beta V segments showed up in productive rearrangements about 90% or about 30% of the time in an earlier analysis of approximately 600 of the donors. In a later analysis, the rate of TCR association differed among HLA loci, with DRB1 alleles having the most associated TCRs and HLA-C alleles having the fewest. A later analysis reported that several top co-occurrence clusters appeared linked to parvovirus B19, influenza, CMV and Epstein-Barr virus. Because counts were too low, under 20 rarely observed V segments, including chromosome 9 orphons, were left out of the earlier analysis of a few hundred of the donors. Compared with the approximately 720-donor mean, donors in an Asian-associated ancestry cluster had fewer N-insertions in productive TCRs, according to a later genetic analysis. This cohort had only TCR beta chains sequenced, and the lack of alpha or paired-chain data limited which features could be detected. A later analysis found that most CMV-associated TCR beta chains appeared HLA-restricted, with HLA associations seemingly driven largely by CMV exposure. CMV serostatus was the only immune exposure information available for the cohort. Specific HLA alleles were associated with over 15,000 TCR beta sequences at a false discovery rate of 0.05 in a later analysis. Three of the identified cytomegalovirus-associated TCR beta chains were confirmed in vitro to be specific for cytomegalovirus antigens. Presence/absence analyses assumed roughly uniform sequencing depth across donors, an assumption that may not hold. Strong co-occurrence of HLA alleles, especially DR and DQ, made assigning TCR associations to individual alleles difficult. A cluster of highly shared sequence variants was judged likely to be a technical artifact of the sequencing pipeline. A further reported finding was that TCR beta sequences accurately predicted the HLA-A and HLA-B alleles for most subjects in the first cohort. The classifier was reported to diagnose cytomegalovirus status with high specificity and sensitivity in both the original cohort and the validation cohort. Some IMGT-functional V segments, including TRBV6-2 and TRBV6-3, could not be told apart with the 87-base-pair reads, so those segments were excluded. In a later analysis, HLA-associated TCR beta chains were found to be more clonally expanded and to have lower generation probabilities than equally common non-associated chains. Because HLA typing was missing for some donors at each locus, association tests included only the typed subset. It was suggested by the authors that the approach could potentially be generalized to other disease states and immunological phenotypes. While some public TCRs were present in many individuals, most TCR sequences turned up only very rarely across donors. A total of about 180 TCR beta chains were listed by the study as associated with cytomegalovirus.

To prepare the library, the immunoSEQ multiplex PCR assay was applied. The multiplex PCR relied on a mix of 60 forward primers for TCR Vbeta segments and 13 reverse primers for TCR Jbeta segments. The CDR3 region of rearranged TCR beta genes was amplified from genomic DNA with a multiplex PCR assay. Amplified TCR beta libraries were sequenced as 87-base-pair reads on the Illumina HiSeq System. The study's own analysis went as follows. A later analysis counted some 80 million unique TCR beta chains across the 666 repertoires, and around 9.9 million of these chains were shared by at least two donors. Raw reads were error-corrected and collapsed into unique sequences with a nearest-neighbor algorithm that merged closely related sequences to remove PCR and sequencing errors. Alignment of CDR3 sequences to IMGT reference sequences was used to assign V, D and J gene segments. For a sequence to be retained, at least a six-nucleotide match to both a V gene segment and a J gene segment was required. Rearrangements were classified as productive when the CDR3 lacked stop codons and remained in frame with V and J, and all other rearrangements were classified as non-productive. CDR3 was defined by IMGT convention, running from the second conserved V-encoded cysteine to the conserved J-encoded phenylalanine. The earlier analysis of some 580 of the donors excluded any sequence lacking an unambiguous match to a single V gene segment. In an earlier analysis of 500 to 750 of the donors, V segments were called functional above 56.7% productive rearrangements and were called segregating when the between-donor standard deviation exceeded 5%. A statistical classification framework was built for diagnosing cytomegalovirus status from the catalog of TCR beta chain sequences. V and J gene assignment, in a later analysis, came from comparing TCR nucleotide sequences with IMGT/GENE-DB human TR gene sequences. Using the TCRdist pipeline, a later analysis assigned CDR3 sequences along with most-parsimonious VDJ recombination scenarios. In a later analysis, each TCR beta chain was defined by its CDR3 amino acid sequence together with its V-gene family, and reads lacking a unique V-gene family were excluded. In a later analysis, 500 to 650 highly shared, low-generation-probability nucleotide sequences were removed to address suspected cross-contamination and a sequencing artifact. In a later analysis, a clonal expansion index was calculated for each public chain from normalized within-repertoire ranks of inferred template counts. In a later analysis, generation probabilities were computed with a VDJ recombination model fitted to out-of-frame rearrangements, and the resulting probabilities were checked against IGoR. Hypergeometric tests were used in a later analysis to score TCR-TCR, TCR-HLA and TCR-CMV co-occurrence, with a repertoire-size bias correction applied to the TCR pairs. In a later analysis, false discovery rates were estimated by permuting HLA or CMV assignments 20 times. In a later analysis, co-occurring TCRs were grouped with DBSCAN, and TCRdist sequence similarity was added when clustering was performed within HLA-allele-positive subsets. Co-occurrence clustering excluded repertoires with fewer than 30,000 or more than 120,000 public chains, plus five with anomalous nucleotide sharing. TCRdb re-hosts the immuneACCESS table, in-frame sequences only. Its copies lack some clones; in the studies checked, an unresolved V gene accounts for under half of them, and the cause for the rest is not known. The V and J calls and clone size come from that table; D and trimming were worked out from the DNA. This sample comprises 120,000 or so clones, 80% of them detected only once. The ten largest clonotypes hold approximately 10% of the sample.

The CDR3 holds 13 amino acids from the cysteine to the phenylalanine. The retained sequence is limited to the CDR3, 39 bases, with the frame set at the first base. V loses 6 bases at its end and J loses 4 bases; junction bases beyond the gene matches: 4. From a lookup of the germline V gene (reference sequence), CDR1 and CDR2 are LNHDA and SQIVND. A word on this clone: Its antigen is still unknown. Base-call qualities are not available, and no considerably larger clone is one nucleotide away.

The cohort consisted of hundreds of healthy bone marrow donors. At the time of sampling, every cohort member was nominally healthy, though immune exposures that went unrecorded were likely present. The donor was CMV seropositive and was included in the group of around 300 seropositive cohort members. Each donor provided a peripheral blood sample, and peripheral blood mononuclear cells were used for TCR beta sequencing. The Qiagen DNeasy Blood Extraction Kit was used to extract genomic DNA from the blood cell samples. This clonotype was obtained from a man aged 25 to 45 in good health and CMV-seropositive. The receptor chain draws on TRBV19 and TRBJ2-5, and TRBD2 matches 8 of the central bases. Sequencing was performed on PBMCs. The DNA sequence is as follows: TGTGCCAGTAGCCCCGCGGGGGGAGAGACCCAGTACTTC. It encodes CASSPAGGETQYF.